The 6 T cell receptor beta chains below all came from one sample that was sequenced in a study of T cell repertoires in cytomegalovirus infection. TCRdb reanalysed the reads using MiXCR and keeps one entry per CDR3 protein. This sample has over 150,000 distinct CDR3 sequences, with approximately 18% found just once. Source material: CD8+ T cells from PBMCs. The receptors were sampled from a human donor in good health (CMV status not recorded). Some clones in this sample may be carry-over from other donors' samples.

This clonotype was detected only a few times. The gene calls are TRBV27 and TRBJ2-3; D assignment may be TRBD1 or TRBD2 (6 bases each). The V end was cut by 1 base, the J end by 2 bases, with 10 bases between. Germline V gives CDR1 MNHEY, CDR2 SMNVEV (reference sequence). The CDR3 is 15 amino acids. Here the CDR3 reads CASSLLRGATDTQYF. CDR3 DNA: TGTGCCAGCAGTTTATTGAGGGGGGCCACAGATACGCAGTATTTT.

The rearrangement uses TRBV29-1 and TRBJ2-7, with 7 bases matching TRBD1. This CDR3 is built from 11 residues. CDR1 and CDR2 from the germline V gene are SQVTM and ANQGSEA. V dropped 4 bases and J dropped 3; count of bases not matched to a gene: 0. This CDR3 reads CSVGTGYEQYF. CDR3 DNA sequence: TGCAGCGTTGGGACAGGCTACGAGCAGTACTTC.

This clonotype came up a few times. The V call is TRBV7-9, the J call TRBJ1-1; the D gene is possibly TRBD1 (5 bases). Germline V gene lookup returns CDR1 SEHNR and CDR2 FQNEAQ (reference sequence). V was shortened by 1 base and J by 7 bases, with 22 bases between the two germline ends. The CDR3 runs to 17 residues. CDR3 region: CASSLDGGKFGRVEAFF. In DNA, the CDR3 is TGTGCCAGCAGCTTAGACGGGGGAAAGTTTGGTCGGGTTGAAGCTTTCTTT.

This clonotype came up a few times. The J gene is TRBJ1-1, the V gene TRBV6-2 or TRBV6-3; 7 bases are a match to TRBD1. Germline CDR1 and CDR2: MNHEY and SVGEGT. The CDR3 extends over 15 amino acids. V lost 2 bases, J lost 2 bases, and 5 bases stayed unmatched. CDR3 in DNA: TGTGCCAGCAGTTACATGGGACAGCCAAACACTGAAGCTTTCTTT. This translates into CASSYMGQPNTEAFF.

V gene TRBV20-1 combines with J gene TRBJ2-1; D is possibly TRBD1 (5 bases). The V gene lost 3 bases and the J gene lost 5 bases, with 17 bases spanning the gap. Germline CDR1 DFQATT, CDR2 SNEGSKA (reference sequence). The CDR3 totals 15 residues. CDR3 coding DNA: TGCAGTGCTAGTGGACAAGGCCGACCTCACAATGAGCAGTTCTTC. Protein product: CSASGQGRPHNEQFF.

The J gene is TRBJ2-3, the V gene TRBV12-5; D perhaps matches TRBD1 (5 bases). Deletions cut 0 bases from V and 0 bases from J, with 22 bases between. The CDR3 covers 20 residues. CDR1 is LGHNT, CDR2 FRNRAP, per germline. CDR3 coding DNA: TGTGCTAGTGGTTTGGTAGGATTTAAGAATTCGGACACCAGCACAGATACGCAGTATTTT. Amino acid sequence: CASGLVGFKNSDTSTDTQYF. Using reference TRBV12-5 and TRBJ2-3 for the parts outside the CDR3, the full variable domain is DARVTQTPRHKVTEMGQEVTMRCQPILGHNTVFWYRQTMMQGLELLAYFRNRAPLDDSGMPKDRFSAEMPDATLATLKIQPSEPRDSAVYFCASGLVGFKNSDTSTDTQYFGPGTRLTVL.